Listed below are T cell receptor beta chains from one sample, sequenced in a study of siplizumab effects on memory and regulatory T cells. Clones were read by immunoSEQ multiplex PCR, and TCRdb kept only the in-frame ones, dropping some. This table has about 18,000 clones, about 45% appearing once. The antigens for these receptors are not known. The sequencing input was CFSE-low (dividing) CD4+ T cells sorted from an allogeneic mixed lymphocyte reaction. These receptors originate from a human donor in good health; the cells came from an allogeneic mixed lymphocyte reaction. Some clones in this sample may be carry-over from other donors' samples. CDR3s include the opening cysteine and the closing phenylalanine or tryptophan. A D gene is named only where the DNA matches it firmly. Expanded clones get a size class; other rows say once, few or many, or leave the size out.

size: few; D: NA; V: TRBV18; J: TRBJ2-5; CDR3: CASSPLDSQETQYF; DNA: TGTGCCAGCTCACCACTTGACAGCCAAGAGACCCAGTACTTC
size: NA; D: NA; V: TRBV6-6; J: TRBJ1-5; CDR3: CASSYVAFAAQHF; DNA: TGTGCCAGCAGTTACGTCGCGTTTGCGGCCCAGCATTTT
size: few; D: NA; V: TRBV5-1; J: TRBJ1-1; CDR3: CASRPHGHLTEAFF; DNA: TGCGCCAGCAGACCCCATGGGCACCTGACTGAAGCTTTCTTT
size: NA; D: TRBD2; V: TRBV7-7; J: TRBJ2-5; CDR3: CASSFGTRERGGVETQYF; DNA: TGTGCTAGCAGCTTCGGGACTAGGGAGAGAGGAGGAGTTGAGACCCAGTACTTC
size: NA; D: NA; V: TRBV4-2; J: TRBJ2-3; CDR3: CASSQVYMGSDTDTQYF; DNA: TGTGCCAGCAGCCAAGTATATATGGGGAGTGACACAGATACGCAGTATTTT
size: few; D: NA; V: TRBV5-1; J: TRBJ2-4; CDR3: CASSFLGLDGAKNIQYF; DNA: TGCGCCAGCAGCTTCCTGGGACTGGATGGCGCCAAAAACATTCAGTACTTC
size: NA; D: NA; V: TRBV29-1; J: TRBJ2-1; CDR3: CSVRTANEQFF; DNA: TGCAGCGTTAGGACGGCAAATGAGCAGTTCTTC
size: NA; D: TRBD2; V: TRBV5-1; J: TRBJ2-1; CDR3: CASSLRTSGVYNEQFF; DNA: TGCGCCAGCAGCCTAAGGACTAGCGGGGTCTACAATGAGCAGTTCTTC
size: NA; D: TRBD2; V: TRBV5-4; J: TRBJ2-3; CDR3: CASSLGGGGRDTQYF; DNA: TGTGCCAGCAGCTTGGGCGGGGGGGGTAGAGATACGCAGTATTTT
size: NA; D: NA; V: TRBV5-4; J: TRBJ2-7; CDR3: CASSFGLGEQYF; DNA: TGTGCCAGCAGCTTCGGACTGGGCGAGCAGTACTTC
size: medium-sized; D: NA; V: TRBV6-5; J: TRBJ1-1; CDR3: CASSYWGTEAFF; DNA: TGTGCCAGCAGTTACTGGGGGACTGAAGCTTTCTTT
size: NA; D: TRBD1; V: TRBV4-2; J: TRBJ1-2; CDR3: CASSSGQGNYGYTF; DNA: TGTGCCAGCAGCTCAGGACAGGGGAACTATGGCTACACCTTC
size: medium-sized; D: NA; V: TRBV27; J: TRBJ2-1; CDR3: CASSLRAAGFWDEQFF; DNA: TGTGCCAGCAGTTTAAGAGCAGCAGGGTTTTGGGATGAGCAGTTCTTC
size: NA; D: NA; V: TRBV7-6; J: TRBJ1-5; CDR3: CASSLAPTGGYSNQPQHF; DNA: TGTGCCAGCAGCTTAGCGCCTACAGGAGGTTATAGCAATCAGCCCCAGCATTTT
size: NA; D: TRBD1; V: TRBV11-3; J: TRBJ2-5; CDR3: CASSSAGGETQYF; DNA: TGTGCCAGCAGCAGCGCAGGGGGTGAGACCCAGTACTTC
size: few; D: NA; V: TRBV7-8; J: TRBJ2-3; CDR3: CASSLPASPSVDTQYF; DNA: TGTGCCAGCAGCTTACCTGCTAGCCCGTCAGTGGATACGCAGTATTTT
size: NA; D: TRBD1; V: TRBV2; J: TRBJ1-1; CDR3: CASNTIFGQGGTEAFF; DNA: TGTGCCAGCAATACAATCTTCGGGCAGGGGGGCACTGAAGCTTTCTTT
size: NA; D: NA; V: TRBV28; J: TRBJ1-2; CDR3: CASSAYRRTNYGYTF; DNA: TGTGCCAGCAGTGCCTACAGGCGCACTAACTATGGCTACACCTTC
size: NA; D: TRBD1; V: TRBV19; J: TRBJ2-5; CDR3: CASSTTGDGKTQYF; DNA: TGTGCCAGTAGTACTACAGGGGACGGAAAGACCCAGTACTTC
size: NA; D: NA; V: TRBV2; J: TRBJ2-5; CDR3: CARRPGETQYF; DNA: TGTGCCAGGAGGCCCGGGGAGACCCAGTACTTC
size: NA; D: NA; V: TRBV6-1; J: TRBJ1-2; CDR3: CASTKTGIDGYTF; DNA: TGTGCCAGCACTAAAACAGGCATTGATGGCTACACCTTC
size: few; D: NA; V: TRBV5-1; J: TRBJ1-2; CDR3: CASSELAGSYGYTF; DNA: TGCGCCAGCAGCGAGTTAGCAGGAAGCTATGGCTACACCTTC
size: NA; D: NA; V: TRBV6-6; J: TRBJ1-6; CDR3: CASRDQGHSPLHF; DNA: TGTGCCAGCAGGGACCAGGGGCATTCACCCCTCCACTTT
size: NA; D: NA; V: TRBV19; J: TRBJ1-1; CDR3: CASSIFGSTEAFF; DNA: TGTGCCAGTAGTATATTCGGGTCCACTGAAGCTTTCTTT
size: NA; D: NA; V: TRBV4-2; J: TRBJ1-5; CDR3: CASSFYREKPQHF; DNA: TGTGCCAGCAGCTTCTACAGGGAAAAGCCCCAGCATTTT
size: medium-sized; D: NA; V: TRBV2; J: TRBJ2-5; CDR3: CASSENSLETQYF; DNA: TGTGCCAGCAGTGAAAACTCCTTGGAGACCCAGTACTTC
size: NA; D: NA; V: TRBV4-1; J: TRBJ2-3; CDR3: CASSQDGLSTDTQYF; DNA: TGCGCCAGCAGCCAAGACGGCTTAAGCACAGATACGCAGTATTTT
size: few; D: TRBD2; V: TRBV6-6; J: TRBJ2-7; CDR3: CASSSGGLAVYEQYF; DNA: TGTGCCAGCAGTTCGGGGGGACTAGCGGTATACGAGCAGTACTTC
size: NA; D: TRBD1; V: TRBV6-1; J: TRBJ2-4; CDR3: CASTDRGKNIQYF; DNA: TGTGCCAGCACCGACAGGGGTAAAAACATTCAGTACTTC
size: few; D: NA; V: TRBV29-1; J: TRBJ2-1; CDR3: CSGTAYNEQFF; DNA: TGCAGCGGGACGGCCTACAATGAGCAGTTCTTC
size: few; D: NA; V: TRBV5-1; J: TRBJ2-3; CDR3: CASSSGPSSTDTQYF; DNA: TGCGCCAGCAGCTCGGGCCCTTCTAGCACAGATACGCAGTATTTT
size: once; D: NA; V: TRBV12-2; J: TRBJ2-2; CDR3: CASRSYLYLNTGELFF; DNA: TGTGCAAGTCGTTCCTACCTTTACTTGAACACCGGGGAGCTGTTTTTT
size: few; D: NA; V: TRBV15; J: TRBJ1-2; CDR3: CATSRDLQDGYTF; DNA: TGTGCCACCAGCAGAGATTTGCAGGACGGCTACACCTTC
size: NA; D: NA; V: TRBV9; J: TRBJ1-3; CDR3: CASSVVPQGLSGNTIYF; DNA: TGTGCCAGCAGCGTAGTCCCCCAGGGCCTCTCTGGAAACACCATATATTTT
size: once; D: NA; V: TRBV6-1; J: TRBJ1-4; CDR3: CASSNLGTTGGKLFF; DNA: TGTGCCAGCAGTAACCTGGGCACGACGGGGGGGAAACTGTTTTTT
size: NA; D: NA; V: TRBV18; J: TRBJ2-1; CDR3: CASSPPTGTLGNEQFF; DNA: TGTGCCAGCTCACCACCCACTGGGACCCTGGGAAATGAGCAGTTCTTC
size: NA; D: NA; V: TRBV9; J: TRBJ1-6; CDR3: CASSVEGVFNSPLHF; DNA: TGTGCCAGCAGCGTAGAGGGGGTGTTCAATTCACCCCTCCACTTT
size: NA; D: NA; V: TRBV7-6; J: TRBJ1-2; CDR3: CASSLASNGFNYGYTF; DNA: TGTGCCAGCAGCTTAGCGTCCAACGGATTTAACTATGGCTACACCTTC
size: NA; D: NA; V: TRBV19; J: TRBJ1-2; CDR3: CASSKGISIYGYTF; DNA: TGTGCCAGTAGTAAGGGTATCTCGATCTATGGCTACACCTTC
size: few; D: NA; V: TRBV5-1; J: TRBJ2-3; CDR3: CASSLSVGPDTQYF; DNA: TGCGCCAGCAGCTTGTCGGTGGGTCCAGATACGCAGTATTTT
size: NA; D: TRBD2; V: TRBV5-1; J: TRBJ2-3; CDR3: CASSWEGATDTQYF; DNA: TGCGCCAGCAGCTGGGAGGGAGCTACAGATACGCAGTATTTT
size: medium-sized; D: NA; V: TRBV5-1; J: TRBJ1-1; CDR3: CASSLSQNTEAFF; DNA: TGCGCCAGCAGCTTGAGTCAGAACACTGAAGCTTTCTTT
size: NA; D: TRBD1; V: TRBV6-6; J: TRBJ1-2; CDR3: CASSYRQGGGYTF; DNA: TGTGCCAGCAGTTACCGACAGGGTGGTGGCTACACCTTC
size: NA; D: NA; V: TRBV6-6; J: TRBJ2-7; CDR3: CASTQRGGSYEQYF; DNA: TGTGCCAGCACCCAACGAGGGGGCTCCTACGAGCAGTACTTC
size: NA; D: TRBD2; V: TRBV7-3; J: TRBJ2-1; CDR3: CASSLDRLAGGREQFF; DNA: TGTGCCAGCAGCTTAGATCGGCTAGCGGGAGGAAGGGAGCAGTTCTTC
size: many; D: TRBD2; V: TRBV19; J: TRBJ2-1; CDR3: CASSIPSGRSNEQFF; DNA: TGTGCCAGTAGTATTCCTAGCGGGAGAAGCAATGAGCAGTTCTTC